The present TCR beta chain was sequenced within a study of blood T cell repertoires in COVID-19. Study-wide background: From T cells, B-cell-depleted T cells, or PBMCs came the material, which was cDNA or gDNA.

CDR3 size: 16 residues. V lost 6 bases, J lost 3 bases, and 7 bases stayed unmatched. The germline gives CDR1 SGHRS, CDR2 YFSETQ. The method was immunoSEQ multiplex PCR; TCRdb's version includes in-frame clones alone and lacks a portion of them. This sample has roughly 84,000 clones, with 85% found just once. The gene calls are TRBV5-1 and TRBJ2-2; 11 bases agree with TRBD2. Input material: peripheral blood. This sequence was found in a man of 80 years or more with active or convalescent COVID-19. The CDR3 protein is CASKTLAGGDTGELFF. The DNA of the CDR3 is TGCGCCAGCAAAACCTTAGCGGGAGGGGACACCGGGGAGCTGTTTTTT. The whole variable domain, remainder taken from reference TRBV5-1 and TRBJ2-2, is KAGVTQTPRYLIKTRGQQVTLSCSPISGHRSVSWYQQTPGQGLQFLFEYFSETQRNKGNFPGRFSGRQFSNSRSEMNVSTLELGDSALYLCASKTLAGGDTGELFFGEGSRLTVL.